These T cell receptor beta chains were read from a single sample in a study of cytotoxic CD8 clonotypes in ibrutinib-treated CLL. Sequencing was performed with immunoSEQ multiplex PCR; in TCRdb, only in-frame clones are kept and a portion is missing. Of approximately 130,000 clones in the sample, 80% to 85% were seen once. This specimen was PBMCs, taken after 24 months of ibrutinib treatment. Receptors originate from a human donor with chronic lymphocytic leukemia. The CDR3 runs from the conserved cysteine through the conserved F or W. Some rows mark clone size as missing; the rest say once, few, many or name a class of expanded clone.

cdr3_aa: CASTVTGGNYGYTF
j_call: TRBJ1-2
v_call: TRBV9
clone_size: once

cdr3_aa: CASSFKQGPTDTQYF
j_call: TRBJ2-3
v_call: TRBV5-3
clone_size: NA

cdr3_aa: CASSLGDRGHEQYF
j_call: TRBJ2-7
v_call: TRBV7-2
clone_size: NA

cdr3_aa: CASSQGLAARSYNEQFF
j_call: TRBJ2-1
v_call: TRBV4-1
clone_size: NA

cdr3_aa: CATSGPLPSYSNQPQHF
j_call: TRBJ1-5
v_call: TRBV15
clone_size: NA

cdr3_aa: CASSLRGFGTEAFF
j_call: TRBJ1-1
v_call: TRBV13
clone_size: few

cdr3_aa: CASSYTTGVAYEQYF
j_call: TRBJ2-7
v_call: TRBV6-6
clone_size: NA

cdr3_aa: CASSLTYEQYF
j_call: TRBJ2-7
v_call: TRBV4-3
clone_size: once

cdr3_aa: CGVGDSDQPQHF
j_call: TRBJ1-5
v_call: TRBV6-5
clone_size: few

cdr3_aa: CASSQESGFHSPLHF
j_call: TRBJ1-6
v_call: TRBV4-3
clone_size: NA

cdr3_aa: CASSVVDQGDTQYF
j_call: TRBJ2-3
v_call: TRBV9
clone_size: NA

cdr3_aa: CASSPTSGGVFGYEQFF
j_call: TRBJ2-1
v_call: TRBV11-2
clone_size: NA

cdr3_aa: CAISETTGRFHEQYF
j_call: TRBJ2-7
v_call: TRBV10-3
clone_size: few

cdr3_aa: CASKDGGYTF
j_call: TRBJ1-2
v_call: TRBV19
clone_size: NA

cdr3_aa: CASRLTGRAEAFF
j_call: TRBJ1-1
v_call: TRBV7-2
clone_size: NA

cdr3_aa: CAWGASWPNSPLHF
j_call: TRBJ1-6
v_call: TRBV30
clone_size: NA

cdr3_aa: CAWSGENTIYF
j_call: TRBJ1-3
v_call: TRBV30
clone_size: NA

cdr3_aa: CASTFTGGDNEQYF
j_call: TRBJ2-7
v_call: TRBV6-5
clone_size: NA

cdr3_aa: CASSEGQGAHETQYF
j_call: TRBJ2-5
v_call: TRBV6-1
clone_size: NA

cdr3_aa: CASSVGGTGNTIYF
j_call: TRBJ1-3
v_call: TRBV9
clone_size: NA

cdr3_aa: CASSISRSISNTGELFF
j_call: TRBJ2-2
v_call: TRBV19
clone_size: once

cdr3_aa: CASSEGWGSDTQYF
j_call: TRBJ2-3
v_call: TRBV7-2
clone_size: once

cdr3_aa: CASSLVRGVIGNEQFF
j_call: TRBJ2-1
v_call: TRBV27
clone_size: once

cdr3_aa: CASSFGGRINSPLHF
j_call: TRBJ1-6
v_call: TRBV11-2
clone_size: once

cdr3_aa: CASRNRFSGVTGELFF
j_call: TRBJ2-2
v_call: TRBV2
clone_size: once

cdr3_aa: CASSIQGTAGYTF
j_call: TRBJ1-2
v_call: TRBV2
clone_size: once

cdr3_aa: CASSSPQGGGGYGYTF
j_call: TRBJ1-2
v_call: TRBV28
clone_size: NA

cdr3_aa: CASSVDPGQLGGTNEKLFF
j_call: TRBJ1-4
v_call: TRBV9
clone_size: NA

cdr3_aa: CASSQDSNSYEQYF
j_call: TRBJ2-7
v_call: TRBV4-3
clone_size: NA

cdr3_aa: CASSQTTETYEQYF
j_call: TRBJ2-7
v_call: TRBV18
clone_size: NA

cdr3_aa: CASSVGGQAGYGYTF
j_call: TRBJ1-2
v_call: TRBV9
clone_size: few

cdr3_aa: CASSQDPGTVQFF
j_call: TRBJ2-1
v_call: TRBV4-1
clone_size: NA

cdr3_aa: CASSPTQGTSGTEKLFF
j_call: TRBJ1-4
v_call: TRBV4-1
clone_size: NA

cdr3_aa: CASSLGQGGSSGELFF
j_call: TRBJ2-2
v_call: TRBV11-3
clone_size: NA

cdr3_aa: CASSEWFGATDTQYF
j_call: TRBJ2-3
v_call: TRBV6-1
clone_size: NA

cdr3_aa: CASRSGRGDTGELFF
j_call: TRBJ2-2
v_call: TRBV6-5
clone_size: few

cdr3_aa: CASWRQGRTEAFF
j_call: TRBJ1-1
v_call: TRBV6-1
clone_size: NA

cdr3_aa: CASSLGSGAKVYEQYF
j_call: TRBJ2-7
v_call: TRBV7-9
clone_size: NA

cdr3_aa: CASSFISGGLTNEKLFF
j_call: TRBJ1-4
v_call: TRBV5-5
clone_size: NA

cdr3_aa: CASSAFPGLNEQFF
j_call: TRBJ2-1
v_call: TRBV7-8
clone_size: NA

cdr3_aa: CSVEDSQELFF
j_call: TRBJ1-4
v_call: TRBV29-1
clone_size: NA

cdr3_aa: CASSQERQATYGYTF
j_call: TRBJ1-2
v_call: TRBV4-3
clone_size: NA

cdr3_aa: CAISEPGRETQYF
j_call: TRBJ2-5
v_call: TRBV10-3
clone_size: NA

cdr3_aa: CASSAESRSEAFF
j_call: TRBJ1-1
v_call: TRBV11-3
clone_size: NA

cdr3_aa: CASSPRTGVYGYTF
j_call: TRBJ1-2
v_call: TRBV11-2
clone_size: NA

cdr3_aa: CASSLEAGVRDEQYF
j_call: TRBJ2-7
v_call: TRBV5-6
clone_size: NA

cdr3_aa: CASSHGGGYEQYF
j_call: TRBJ2-7
v_call: TRBV18
clone_size: NA

cdr3_aa: CASSLGGQGSRGAFF
j_call: TRBJ1-1
v_call: TRBV28
clone_size: NA

cdr3_aa: CASSPTTKGYGYTF
j_call: TRBJ1-2
v_call: TRBV18
clone_size: NA

cdr3_aa: CASSHLGLAGAARNEQFF
j_call: TRBJ2-1
v_call: TRBV11-2
clone_size: NA

cdr3_aa: CASSQDRGSLRTDTQYF
j_call: TRBJ2-3
v_call: TRBV4-3
clone_size: few

cdr3_aa: CASRINTDYEQYF
j_call: TRBJ2-7
v_call: TRBV6-4
clone_size: NA

cdr3_aa: CASSLSQGADTQYF
j_call: TRBJ2-3
v_call: TRBV18
clone_size: NA

cdr3_aa: CASSYSLGTGRSYEQYF
j_call: TRBJ2-7
v_call: TRBV28
clone_size: NA

cdr3_aa: CARTEGNNSPLHF
j_call: TRBJ1-6
v_call: TRBV30
clone_size: NA

cdr3_aa: CASSLGGQKDQPQHF
j_call: TRBJ1-5
v_call: TRBV5-4
clone_size: once

cdr3_aa: CASSYLPGQGYTEAFF
j_call: TRBJ1-1
v_call: TRBV6-5
clone_size: NA

cdr3_aa: CASSLRDRAGQPQHF
j_call: TRBJ1-5
v_call: TRBV6-4
clone_size: NA

cdr3_aa: CASSSRQNEKLFF
j_call: TRBJ1-4
v_call: TRBV5-4
clone_size: NA